These 26 T cell receptor beta chains share one sample of origin, sequenced in a study of T cells in Graves' hyperthyroidism and ophthalmopathy. Researchers amplified the TCR beta CDR3 regions from RNA transcripts. HTBI primers were employed in a first-round RT-PCR of the TCR CDR3. Via MiXCR, TCRdb re-called the multiplex PCR reads, giving one row per CDR3 protein. Altogether a few hundred thousand distinct CDR3 sequences are present, roughly 23% being singletons, with the ten largest covering roughly 49%. The material sequenced was blood. The receptors were sampled from a woman in her 70s with Graves' ophthalmopathy.

This clonotype was recorded a few times. The chain employs TRBV7-9 and TRBJ2-1; 8 positions agree with TRBD1. The V gene end was trimmed by 7 bases and the J gene end by 10 bases; junction bases not matched to a gene: 15. This CDR3 has 15 amino acids. Germline CDR1 is SEHNR and CDR2 is FQNEAQ (reference sequence). The CDR3 here is CASIRGTGSFCEQFF. The CDR3 DNA reads as TGTGCCAGCATTAGGGGGACAGGTAGTTTTTGCGAGCAGTTCTTC.

The sample holds a few counts of this clonotype. CDR3 in amino acids: CAWSMTGVWETQYF. Here the CDR3 DNA reads TGTGCCTGGAGTATGACAGGGGTATGGGAGACCCAGTACTTC. The rearrangement links TRBV30 to TRBJ2-5; 8 nucleotides line up with TRBD1. J gave up 5 bases and V 2 bases, and 7 bases lay outside the gene matches. The germline V gene has CDR1 GTSNPN and CDR2 SVGIG (reference sequence). CDR3 length: 14 residues.

The V call is TRBV20-1, the J call TRBJ2-1; 8 nucleotides agree with TRBD2. This CDR3 region has 14 residues. Unmatched junction bases numbered 5, after V lost 2 bases and J lost 5 bases. Germline CDR1 is DFQATT and CDR2 is SNEGSKA (reference sequence). Here the CDR3 reads CSARRGGGNNEQFF. The CDR3 DNA reads as TGCAGTGCTAGACGGGGGGGGGGCAACAATGAGCAGTTCTTC.

The J gene is TRBJ2-1, the V gene TRBV20-1, with 8 nucleotides matching TRBD2. Germline V gives CDR1 DFQATT, CDR2 SNEGSKA (reference sequence). V shed 2 bases and J 3 bases; nucleotides not matched to a gene: 9. This CDR3 is 16 amino acids long. The CDR3 nucleotides are TGCAGTGCTAGACAGAGGTCGGGAGGGATCTACAATGAGCAGTTCTTC. Translation gives CSARQRSGGIYNEQFF.

The chain links TRBV7-9 to TRBJ2-2, with D possibly TRBD2 on 6 matching bases. Germline V gene sequence: CDR1 SEHNR, CDR2 FQNEAQ (reference sequence). The V gene lost 5 bases and the J gene lost 2 bases, with 18 bases spanning the gap. This CDR3 contains 17 residues. The CDR3 bases are TGTGCCAGCAGCCACGGCGGCGGGGCGATCAACACCGGGGAGCTGTTTTTT. Protein: CASSHGGGAINTGELFF.

V is TRBV5-1 and J is TRBJ2-1; D remains unclear. Germline loops: CDR1 SGHRS, CDR2 YFSETQ. The CDR3 is 15 amino acids. V was cut by 0 bases and J by 0 bases, with 7 bases left in between. The CDR3 nucleotides read TGCGCCAGCAGCTTGGAGGCTAACTCCTACAATGAGCAGTTCTTC. This codes for CASSLEANSYNEQFF. The full variable domain, rest sourced from reference TRBV5-1 and TRBJ2-1, is KAGVTQTPRYLIKTRGQQVTLSCSPISGHRSVSWYQQTPGQGLQFLFEYFSETQRNKGNFPGRFSGRQFSNSRSEMNVSTLELGDSALYLCASSLEANSYNEQFFGPGTRLTVL.

The J gene is TRBJ2-7, the V gene TRBV6-2 or TRBV6-3, with 9 bases lining up with TRBD1. This CDR3 region has 17 residues. The germline V gene has CDR1 MNHEY and CDR2 SVGEGT. V shed 0 bases, J shed 2 bases, and the junction held 8 bases outside the gene matches. The DNA for the CDR3 is TGTGCCAGCAGTTACTCTTCCGGGACAGGGATACCCTACGAGCAGTACTTC. Translation: CASSYSSGTGIPYEQYF.

The chain uses TRBV29-1 and TRBJ1-5; no firm D call. The CDR3 loop spans 16 amino acids. V was pared by 4 bases and J by 3 bases, with 19 bases between. Germline CDR1 is SQVTM and CDR2 is ANQGSEA. The CDR3 spells CSVVWADGLYNQPQHF. Written as DNA, the CDR3 is TGCAGCGTTGTCTGGGCCGACGGACTGTACAATCAGCCCCAGCATTTT. Drawing the rest from reference TRBV29-1 and TRBJ1-5, the complete variable domain is SAVISQKPSRDICQRGTSLTIQCQVDSQVTMMFWYRQQPGQSLTLIATANQGSEATYESGFVIDKFPISRPNLTFSTLTVSNMSPEDSSIYLCSVVWADGLYNQPQHFGDGTRLSIL.

This clonotype was counted a few times. The chain couples TRBV24-1 to TRBJ2-3; no definite D call. CDR1 and CDR2 from the germline V gene are KGHDR and SFDVKD. This CDR3 is built from 14 residues. Trimming left V 2 bases short and J 6 bases short, with 11 bases between. The CDR3: CATSDWTPDDTQYF. The CDR3 region has the DNA TGTGCCACCAGTGATTGGACCCCGGATGATACGCAGTATTTT.

The chain is built from TRBV6-1 and TRBJ1-3, with D unresolved. V was trimmed by 3 bases and J by 1 base, leaving 10 bases between them. This CDR3 is built from 15 residues. Germline V CDR1 and CDR2: MNHNS, SASEGT. The CDR3 spells CASSEIETSGNTIYF. CDR3 coding DNA: TGTGCCAGCAGTGAGATCGAAACTTCTGGAAACACCATATATTTT.

This clonotype came up a few times. The chain recombines TRBV5-1 with TRBJ2-1; 7 positions match TRBD1. There are 14 residues in the CDR3. The V gene end was trimmed by 0 bases and the J gene end by 7 bases; junction bases not matched to a gene: 4. CDR1 and CDR2 (germline): SGHRS, YFSETQ. CDR3 sequence (DNA): TGCGCCAGCAGCTTGGCACAGGGGTGGAATGAGCAGTTCTTC. It encodes CASSLAQGWNEQFF.

The table lists this clonotype with a few counts. Here the CDR3 reads CASSQTGRGGYTF. In DNA, the CDR3 is TGCGCCAGCAGCCAGACAGGGCGCGGTGGCTACACCTTC. The rearrangement links TRBV5-1 to TRBJ1-2; 7 bases are a match to TRBD1. The germline gives CDR1 SGHRS, CDR2 YFSETQ. With V trimmed by 4 bases and J by 7 bases, 7 bases remained unmatched. This CDR3 has 13 residues.

Concerning this clonotype itself: At one of its ends the junction is not consistent with the germline gene, which may arise from a read error. The chain carries TRBV7-8 and TRBJ2-7; 10 nucleotides match TRBD1. Germline loops: CDR1 SGHVS, CDR2 FQNEAQ. The CDR3 totals 14 residues. CDR3 region: CAGSTTGGRYEQYF. The CDR3 nucleotides read TGTGCCGGCAGCACGACAGGGGGCCGCTACGAGCAGTACTTC.

The chain uses TRBV19 and TRBJ2-2, with D possibly being TRBD1 or TRBD2 (5 bases each). Germline loops: CDR1 LNHDA, CDR2 SQIVND (reference sequence). The CDR3 loop spans 14 amino acids. V lost 5 bases and J 4 bases, leaving 11 bases between the germline ends. CDR3 amino acids: CASSWGPSTGELFF. The CDR3 region has the DNA TGTGCCAGTAGTTGGGGACCGAGCACCGGGGAGCTGTTTTTT.

The chain employs TRBV5-6 and TRBJ2-1, with D maybe TRBD2 (7 bases). This CDR3 contains 16 residues. Germline CDR1 and CDR2: SGHDT and YYEEEE. V dropped 3 bases and J dropped 5 bases, with 18 bases sitting between them. This CDR3 reads CASSSTRGGRDNEQFF. CDR3 nucleotides: TGTGCCAGCAGCTCGACTAGGGGGGGCCGGGACAATGAGCAGTTCTTC.

The rearrangement joins TRBV7-9 to TRBJ1-2, with 7 bases matching TRBD1. V was pared by 8 bases and J by 0 bases, with 9 bases of the junction left unmatched. The CDR3 is 15 residues long. Germline CDR1 SEHNR, CDR2 FQNEAQ (reference sequence). This chain's CDR3 is CASAEQGSSNYGYTF. The CDR3 DNA is TGTGCCAGCGCGGAACAGGGGTCCTCTAACTATGGCTACACCTTC.

This clonotype has at least ten counts. The rearrangement links TRBV7-9 to TRBJ1-2; TRBD1 agrees at 8 bases. The CDR3 contains 13 residues. The V gene's germline CDR1 is SEHNR and CDR2 FQNEAQ (reference sequence). V lost 4 bases and J lost 3; bases outside the gene matches: 1. The CDR3 DNA reads as TGTGCCAGCAGCTCGACAGGGGACTATGGCTACACCTTC. Protein: CASSSTGDYGYTF.

V and J are TRBV5-1 and TRBJ1-3; 8 bases are shared with TRBD1. The CDR3 consists of 17 residues. V lost 4 bases to trimming and J lost 0 bases; unmatched junction nucleotides: 9. CDR1 is SGHRS, CDR2 YFSETQ, per germline. The CDR3 here is CASSPGTGVSSGNTIYF. The CDR3 DNA sequence: TGCGCCAGCAGCCCCGGGACAGGCGTTAGCTCTGGAAACACCATATATTTT.

The CDR3 region has the DNA TGTGCCAGCAGTACTAGCGGGAGTTTGTTGTATACGCAGTATTTT. It yields the protein CASSTSGSLLYTQYF. The chain links TRBV12-3 or TRBV12-4 to TRBJ2-3, with 11 bases matching TRBD2. V lost 5 bases and J lost 7; bases outside the gene matches: 8. The CDR3 has 15 residues.

There are a few counts of this clonotype. V gene TRBV20-1 combines with J gene TRBJ2-7, with D possibly being TRBD1 or TRBD2 (5 bases each). Trimming cost V 0 bases and J 2 bases, with 11 bases left between them. CDR3 length: 14 residues. Germline V gene lookup returns CDR1 DFQATT and CDR2 SNEGSKA (reference sequence). The CDR3 nucleotides read TGCAGTGCTAGAGAAGGGACGCACCCCTACGAGCAGTACTTC. Residues: CSAREGTHPYEQYF.

This clonotype has a handful of counts. This chain uses TRBV3-1 with TRBJ1-2; D might be TRBD1 (5 bases). V lost 4 bases and J 6 bases, leaving 12 bases between the germline ends. Germline lookup yields CDR1 LGHDT and CDR2 YNNKEL (reference sequence). The CDR3 has 13 amino acids. The CDR3 here is CASSLRQKNGYTF. The CDR3 DNA follows: TGTGCCAGCAGCCTCCGACAGAAGAATGGCTACACCTTC.

This chain uses TRBV6-1 with TRBJ2-7; the D gene is possibly TRBD1 (6 bases). The CDR3 spans 14 residues. V lost 11 bases and J 4 bases, leaving 21 bases between the germline ends. Germline-derived CDR1 and CDR2 are MNHNS and SASEGT. CDR3 amino acids: CAVGGTGSGYEQYF. DNA of the CDR3: TGTGCCGTAGGGGGAACAGGGTCAGGTTACGAGCAGTACTTC.

This clonotype was recorded a few times. V and J are TRBV7-3 and TRBJ2-3, with TRBD2 identical over 7 bases. The junction had 9 bases not matched to a gene; V was cut back by 6 bases and J by 0 bases. Germline CDR1 and CDR2: SGHTA and FQGTGA. The CDR3 loop spans 16 amino acids. This CDR3 is CASSQTSRTSTDTQYF. The CDR3 bases are TGTGCCAGCAGTCAGACTAGCCGTACTAGCACAGATACGCAGTATTTT. Based on the CDR3 plus reference TRBV7-3 and TRBJ2-3, the full variable domain is GAGVSQTPSNKVTEKGKYVELRCDPISGHTALYWYRQSLGQGPEFLIYFQGTGAADDSGLPNDRFFAVRPEGSVSTLKIQRTERGDSAVYLCASSQTSRTSTDTQYFGPGTRLTVL.

This clonotype has a count of ten or more. The chain links TRBV10-1 to TRBJ2-5, with D possibly called TRBD1 or TRBD2 (5 bases each). Trimming stripped 4 bases from V and 6 bases from J, with 12 bases between. The CDR3 contains 13 residues. CDR1 and CDR2 from the germline V gene are WNHNN and SYGVQD (reference sequence). CDR3 in amino acids: CASSAGPGQTQYF. Written as DNA, the CDR3 is TGCGCCAGCAGTGCGGGGCCCGGGCAGACCCAGTACTTC.

The V call is TRBV19, the J call TRBJ2-1; a weak D match, TRBD1 (6 bases). Germline V gene sequence: CDR1 LNHDA, CDR2 SQIVND (reference sequence). CDR3 length: 15 residues. V was pared by 6 bases and J by 4 bases, with 16 bases between. This CDR3 is CASSRGQQTYNEQFF. CDR3 nucleotides: TGTGCCAGTAGCCGAGGACAGCAAACGTACAATGAGCAGTTCTTC.

About this clonotype itself: At one end, the junction sequence differs from germline, possibly due to a read error. The chain carries TRBV5-5 and TRBJ2-7, with D perhaps being TRBD1 or TRBD2 (5 bases each). Germline CDR1 SGHKS, CDR2 YYEKEE (reference sequence). The CDR3 runs to 16 residues. CDR3 protein: CASRLDISRGSYEQYF. In DNA form, the CDR3 reads TGTGCCAGCAGGTTGGACATCTCGAGGGGTTCCTACGAGCAGTACTTC.